One sample yielded the 22 T cell receptor beta chains listed below, sequenced in a study of molecular identifiers for immune sequencing clone quantification. TCRdb called the PCR reads again in MiXCR, with one record for every CDR3 protein. The repertoire consists of roughly 320,000 distinct CDR3 sequences, with roughly a quarter occurring once and the leading ten covering roughly 0.7%. The sequenced sample consisted of naive CD8+ T cells from blood, with Jurkat cell RNA spiked in. Subset in this sample: FACS-sorted CD8+CD4-CCR7+CD45RA+ naive T cells. Source of these receptors: a human donor in good health. Some libraries in this study had Jurkat cell RNA spiked in.

In its sample, this clonotype was seen many times. This rearrangement joins TRBV21-1 to TRBJ1-1; the DNA was not compared with TRBD1, the D call given in the table. TRBV21-1 represents a pseudogene. CDR3 size: 15 residues. CDR3 loop: CASSTRQGADTEAFF. In nucleotides, the CDR3 is TGTGCCAGCAGCACCCGACAGGGGGCCGACACTGAAGCTTTCTTT.

This clonotype was counted only a few times. The chain joins TRBV13 to TRBJ2-7; 9 bases fit TRBD1. Germline assignment: CDR1 PRHDT and CDR2 FYEKMQ (reference sequence). The CDR3 is made up of 14 amino acids. Germline trimming cut 4 bases from V and 7 bases from J; bases unmatched to any gene: 8. CDR3 region: CASSSRDRAGEQYF. As DNA, the CDR3 is TGTGCCAGCAGCTCGCGGGACAGGGCGGGAGAGCAGTACTTC.

The rearrangement uses TRBV4-1 and TRBJ2-7, with D possibly TRBD2 on 6 matching bases. Trimming took off 1 base at V and 7 bases at J, with 11 bases between the two ends. The CDR3 has 13 residues. Germline lookup yields CDR1 MGHRA and CDR2 YSYEKL. Written as DNA, the CDR3 is TGCGCCAGCAGCCAAGCGCTAGCGAAAGAGCAGTACTTC. Amino acids: CASSQALAKEQYF.

This clonotype was detected ten times or more. The V call is TRBV29-1, the J call TRBJ2-3, with TRBD2 matching over 9 bases. Germline V CDR1 and CDR2: SQVTM, ANQGSEA. The CDR3 extends over 15 amino acids. J was trimmed by 1 base and V by 6 bases; bases with no gene match: 8. CDR3 in amino acids: CSVDTSGRRTDTQYF. CDR3 sequence (DNA): TGCAGCGTCGACACTAGCGGGCGTCGCACAGATACGCAGTATTTT.

A few counts support this clonotype. V and J are TRBV11-2 and TRBJ1-2, with TRBD1 matching over 9 bases. Germline trimming cut 3 bases from V and 6 bases from J; bases unmatched to any gene: 8. The CDR3 is made up of 15 amino acids. The germline gives CDR1 SGHAT, CDR2 FQNNGV. Written as DNA, the CDR3 is TGTGCCAGCAGCTTTGGGACAGGGCTGAGAGATGGCTACACCTTC. This codes for CASSFGTGLRDGYTF.

This clonotype was observed a few times. This rearrangement joins TRBV30 to TRBJ2-2; D is unresolved. Germline CDR1 GTSNPN, CDR2 SVGIG (reference sequence). The germline V and J ends were trimmed by 1 base and 3 bases, with 6 bases remaining between them. This CDR3 region has 13 residues. The CDR3 nucleotides read TGTGCCTGGAGTGACAGCTACACCGGGGAGCTGTTTTTT. Its translation is CAWSDSYTGELFF.

This clonotype was observed a handful of times. The V gene is TRBV7-2, the J gene TRBJ2-3, with unresolved D. The CDR3 totals 13 residues. Germline V gene lookup returns CDR1 SGHTA and CDR2 FQGNSA. V dropped 3 bases and J dropped 2 bases, with 6 bases sitting between them. The CDR3 here is CASSLYFTDTQYF. As DNA, the CDR3 is TGTGCCAGCAGCTTGTACTTCACAGATACGCAGTATTTT.

Regarding this clonotype: A much larger clone differs by one base, so this may be a read error. This sequence joins TRBV6-5 and TRBJ1-6; tentative D call: TRBD1 (5 bases). There are 17 residues in the CDR3. The germline V gene has CDR1 MNHEY and CDR2 SVGAGI. Between the trimmed V and J ends, which lost 0 bases and 5 bases, there was a span of 14 bases. CDR3 sequence (DNA): TGTGCCAGCAGTTACTCAGGGGTTTTCACCCATAATTCACCCCTCCACTTT. This sequence encodes CASSYSGVFTHNSPLHF.

In the case of this clonotype: Being one base from a much bigger clone, this may be a read error. The genes are TRBV12-3 or TRBV12-4 and TRBJ2-5; D may be TRBD2 (6 bases). The CDR3 sequence is 14 residues long. The ends were cut back, 1 base at V and 2 bases at J, with 8 bases in the middle. Here the CDR3 DNA reads TGTGCCAGCAGTTTAGACGGGGGACAAGAGACCCAGTACTTC. Protein product: CASSLDGGQETQYF.

This clonotype was counted at least ten times. V and J are TRBV7-2 and TRBJ2-7, with TRBD1 identical over 8 bases. The germline gives CDR1 SGHTA, CDR2 FQGNSA. This CDR3 contains 14 residues. J lost 2 bases, V lost 4 bases, and 4 bases had no gene match. The CDR3 DNA reads as TGTGCCAGCAGCTCGAGACAGGGGACCTACGAGCAGTACTTC. Protein: CASSSRQGTYEQYF.

Details on this clonotype: This CDR3 fails to terminate in the conserved phenylalanine or tryptophan, so it likely reflects a read error. The chain has TRBV28 and TRBJ2-1; TRBD2 matches at 9 bases. After removal of 3 bases from V and 9 bases from J, the junction contained 12 bases not matched to a gene. The germline V gene has CDR1 MDHEN and CDR2 SYDVKM. The CDR3 is 16 residues long. The CDR3 sequence: CASSLIYAGGGVEQFS. CDR3 DNA sequence: TGTGCCAGCAGTTTGATATATGCGGGAGGGGGTGTTGAGCAGTTCTCC.

This clonotype has only one observation. A much larger clone sits a single nucleotide away, making a read error possible. The conserved phenylalanine or tryptophan normally closing the CDR3 is absent here, so this likely arose from a read error. The chain employs TRBV6-2 or TRBV6-3 and TRBJ1-5; 7 bases are a match to TRBD1. The CDR3 covers 19 residues. Per germline, CDR1 MNHEY and CDR2 SVGEGT. With 0 bases clipped from V and 0 bases from J, the junction kept 11 bases outside the gene matches. CDR3 region: CASSYSRDRDLHSNQPQHL. As DNA, the CDR3 is TGTGCCAGCAGTTACTCCCGAGACAGGGATCTACATAGCAATCAGCCCCAGCATCTT.

The rearrangement uses TRBV10-3 and TRBJ2-1; 9 bases are shared with TRBD1. The CDR3 extends over 14 amino acids. In germline, CDR1 is ENHRY, CDR2 SYGVKD. V gave up 11 bases and J gave up 9 bases; unmatched junction bases: 14. In nucleotides, the CDR3 is TGTGCCGTTCGCGTGACAGGGGGGCGTAGTGAGCAGTTCTTC. Its protein is CAVRVTGGRSEQFF.

At least ten counts were recorded for this clonotype. The V call is TRBV7-9, the J call TRBJ2-5, with 8 bases lining up with TRBD2. The CDR3 length is 14 residues. Germline V CDR1 and CDR2: SEHNR, FQNEAQ (reference sequence). After removal of 1 base from V and 5 bases from J, the junction contained 3 bases not matched to a gene. The CDR3, as DNA: TGTGCCAGCAGCTTAGTCCTAGCGGGCGAGACCCAGTACTTC. Its protein is CASSLVLAGETQYF.

Many counts were recorded for this clonotype. This sequence joins TRBV2 and TRBJ2-3; possible D gene TRBD2, 6 bases. The germline gives CDR1 SNHLY, CDR2 FYNNEI. Trimming pared 5 bases from V and 7 bases from J, leaving 19 bases between. The CDR3 consists of 15 residues. CDR3 residues: CASSYVRDFDNTQYF. The DNA for the CDR3 is TGTGCCAGCAGTTACGTCCGGGACTTCGACAATACGCAGTATTTT. Based on the CDR3 plus reference TRBV2 and TRBJ2-3, the full variable domain is EPEVTQTPSHQVTQMGQEVILRCVPISNHLYFYWYRQILGQKVEFLVSFYNNEISEKSEIFDDQFSVERPDGSNFTLKIRSTKLEDSAMYFCASSYVRDFDNTQYFGPGTRLTVL.

This clonotype was seen once. The chain carries TRBV10-3 and TRBJ2-7; D is possibly TRBD1 (5 bases). Germline CDR1 and CDR2: ENHRY and SYGVKD. The CDR3 is 16 residues long. The V gene lost 3 bases and the J gene lost 2 bases, with 17 bases spanning the gap. In nucleotides, the CDR3 is TGTGCCATCAGTGATCCCGACAGAGGTGACCCCTACGAGCAGTACTTC. Its protein product is CAISDPDRGDPYEQYF.

This clonotype appeared many times. The V call is TRBV9, the J call TRBJ2-2; the D gene could be TRBD1 or TRBD2 (5 bases each). Trimming left V 4 bases short and J 5 bases short, with 9 bases between. This CDR3 contains 13 residues. Germline values: CDR1 SGDLS, CDR2 YYNGEE. CDR3 coding DNA: TGTGCCAGCAGCCCGAGGGGTACCGGGGAGCTGTTTTTT. Translating it yields CASSPRGTGELFF.

To note about this clonotype: Given a much more abundant clone one base away, this may be a read error. The chain combines TRBV29-1 with TRBJ2-5; no clear D. This CDR3 has 13 amino acids. Germline V gene lookup returns CDR1 SQVTM and CDR2 ANQGSEA. Trimming removed 5 bases from V and 1 base from J, with 11 bases in between. In DNA form, the CDR3 reads TGCAGCGTTAATAGTTATTCCCAAGAGACCCAGTACTTC. Translating it yields CSVNSYSQETQYF.

V is TRBV19 and J is TRBJ2-3, with 10 bases identical to TRBD1. Losses at the gene ends were 9 bases for V and 2 bases for J; bases not matched to a gene: 5. The germline V gene has CDR1 LNHDA and CDR2 SQIVND (reference sequence). This CDR3 is built from 14 residues. The CDR3 sequence: CASSGTGDTDTQYF. The CDR3 nucleotides read TGTGCCAGCAGCGGGACAGGGGACACAGATACGCAGTATTTT.

There are a few counts of this clonotype. The gene calls are TRBV27 and TRBJ2-7; TRBD1 aligns across 8 bases. Trimming at V came to 0 bases and at J to 6 bases, leaving 4 bases not matched to a gene. Looked up from germline, CDR1 is MNHEY and CDR2 is SMNVEV (reference sequence). The CDR3 extends over 14 amino acids. The CDR3 spells CASSLSGTGGEQYF. The CDR3 bases are TGTGCCAGCAGTTTATCGGGGACAGGCGGCGAGCAGTACTTC.

This clonotype came up a few times. This chain connects TRBV23-1 to TRBJ2-3; 9 bases fit TRBD1. TRBV23-1 falls under the ORF class, with uncertain function. J was trimmed by 4 bases and V by 0 bases; bases with no gene match: 11. This CDR3 is 18 amino acids long. DNA of the CDR3: TGCGCCAGCAGTCAATCCCCTCCGGACAGGGGCGGGTCAGATACGCAGTATTTT. The encoded protein is CASSQSPPDRGGSDTQYF.

This clonotype appeared a few times. Because it lacks the conserved phenylalanine or tryptophan at the end, this CDR3 is likely a read error. The chain couples TRBV28 to TRBJ1-5; D is undetermined. The CDR3 is made up of 13 amino acids. Germline values: CDR1 MDHEN, CDR2 SYDVKM. Trimming shortened V by 6 bases and J by 0 bases, and 6 bases separated the two germline ends. The CDR3 spells CASSGYSNQPQHL. CDR3 in DNA: TGTGCCAGCAGCGGATATAGCAATCAGCCCCAGCATTTA.